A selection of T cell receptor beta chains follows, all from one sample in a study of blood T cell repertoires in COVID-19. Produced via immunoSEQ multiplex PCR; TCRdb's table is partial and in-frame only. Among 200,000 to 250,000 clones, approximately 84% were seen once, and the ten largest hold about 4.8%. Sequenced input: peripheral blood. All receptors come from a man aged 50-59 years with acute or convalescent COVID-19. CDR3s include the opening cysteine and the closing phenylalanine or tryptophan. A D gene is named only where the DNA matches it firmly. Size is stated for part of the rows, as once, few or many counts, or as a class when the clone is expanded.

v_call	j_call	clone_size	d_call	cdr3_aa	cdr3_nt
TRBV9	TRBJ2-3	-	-	CASSVGGFTDTQYF	TGTGCCAGCAGCGTAGGCGGGTTCACAGATACGCAGTATTTT
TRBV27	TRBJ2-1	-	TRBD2	CASSLWGGGLNNEQFF	TGTGCCAGCAGTTTGTGGGGCGGGGGGTTAAACAATGAGCAGTTCTTC
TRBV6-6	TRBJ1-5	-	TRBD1	CASRSDRDNNQPQHF	TGTGCCAGCAGATCGGACAGGGATAACAATCAGCCCCAGCATTTT
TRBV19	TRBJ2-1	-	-	CASSNGAGSRQNEQFF	TGTGCCAGTAGTAATGGGGCAGGGTCTCGGCAAAATGAGCAGTTCTTC
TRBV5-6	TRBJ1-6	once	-	CASSAGGPTILSPLHF	TGTGCCAGCAGCGCCGGAGGGCCCACTATTCTCAGCCCCCTCCACTTT
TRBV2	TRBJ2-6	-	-	CASSVGSSGANVLTF	TGTGCCAGCAGTGTGGGCAGCTCTGGGGCCAACGTCCTGACTTTC
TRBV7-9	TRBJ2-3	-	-	CANQAASTDTQYF	TGTGCCAACCAGGCCGCTAGCACAGATACGCAGTATTTT
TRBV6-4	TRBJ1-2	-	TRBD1	CASSEFPDRDYGYTF	TGTGCCAGCAGTGAGTTCCCGGACAGGGACTATGGCTACACCTTC
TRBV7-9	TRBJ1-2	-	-	CASSWAGEDGYTF	TGTGCCAGCAGCTGGGCAGGGGAAGATGGCTACACCTTC
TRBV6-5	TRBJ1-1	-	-	CASSRARATEAFF	TGTGCCAGCAGTCGGGCGCGGGCCACTGAAGCTTTCTTT
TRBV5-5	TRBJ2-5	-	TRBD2	CASSPLAGGPETQYF	TGTGCCAGCAGCCCACTAGCGGGGGGGCCTGAGACCCAGTACTTC
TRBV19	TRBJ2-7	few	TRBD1	CASRTTGGYEQYF	TGTGCCAGTAGAACGACAGGGGGCTACGAGCAGTACTTC
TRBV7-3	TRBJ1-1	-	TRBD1	CASSMTGQNKNTEAFF	TGTGCCAGCAGCATGACAGGGCAAAATAAGAACACTGAAGCTTTCTTT
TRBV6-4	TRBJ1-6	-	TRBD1	CASSRDRGSPLHF	TGTGCCAGCTCCCGGGACAGGGGTTCACCCCTCCACTTT
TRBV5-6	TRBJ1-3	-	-	CASSLELRGNSGNTIYF	TGTGCCAGCAGCTTGGAACTCAGGGGAAACTCTGGAAACACCATATATTTT
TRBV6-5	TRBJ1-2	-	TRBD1	CASSYGVVGQAGYTF	TGTGCCAGCAGCTACGGGGTGGTAGGACAGGCAGGCTACACCTTC
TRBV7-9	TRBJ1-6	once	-	CASSSGEGVGYNSPLHF	TGTGCCAGCAGCTCGGGGGAAGGAGTAGGGTATAATTCACCCCTCCACTTT
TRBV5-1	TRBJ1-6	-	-	CASSLDRQANSPLHF	TGCGCCAGCAGCTTGGATCGGCAGGCTAATTCACCCCTCCACTTT
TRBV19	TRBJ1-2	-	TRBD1	CASSRLGQGAQYGYTF	TGTGCCAGTAGTCGGTTAGGACAGGGGGCGCAGTATGGCTACACCTTC
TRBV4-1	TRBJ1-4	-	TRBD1	CASSQDSGQGGEKLFF	TGCGCCAGCAGCCAAGATAGCGGACAGGGTGGTGAAAAACTGTTTTTT
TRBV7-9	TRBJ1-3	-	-	CASSLAVSGNTIYF	TGTGCCAGCAGCTTAGCCGTCTCTGGAAACACCATATATTTT
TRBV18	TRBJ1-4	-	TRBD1	CASSPPGTGELFF	TGTGCCAGCTCACCACCCGGGACAGGGGAACTGTTTTTT
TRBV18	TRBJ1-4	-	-	CASSPPTTTNEKLFF	TGTGCCAGCTCACCGCCAACTACAACTAATGAAAAACTGTTTTTT
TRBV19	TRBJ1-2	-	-	CASSPGGRDTPYGYTF	TGTGCCAGTAGTCCCGGGGGGCGGGACACCCCCTATGGCTACACCTTC
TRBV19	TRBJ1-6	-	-	CASTPSSYNSPLHF	TGTGCCAGTACCCCCAGCTCCTATAATTCACCCCTCCACTTT
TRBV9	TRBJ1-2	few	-	CASSVDVQGNYGYTF	TGTGCCAGCAGCGTCGACGTACAGGGAAACTATGGCTACACCTTC
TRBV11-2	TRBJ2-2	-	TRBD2	CASSSGTRSLGELFF	TGTGCCAGCAGCTCCGGGACTAGATCACTCGGGGAGCTGTTTTTT
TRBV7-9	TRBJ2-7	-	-	CASSLASDEQYF	TGTGCCAGCAGCTTAGCCTCGGACGAGCAGTACTTC
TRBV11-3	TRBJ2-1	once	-	CASSLKFAGSYEQFF	TGTGCCAGCAGCTTAAAGTTCGCAGGGTCATATGAGCAGTTCTTC
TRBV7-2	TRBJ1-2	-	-	CASSLDTDYGYTF	TGTGCCAGCAGCCTGGACACAGACTATGGCTACACCTTC
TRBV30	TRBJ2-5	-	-	CAWSVGQGSRETQYF	TGTGCCTGGAGTGTCGGTCAGGGGTCCCGGGAGACCCAGTACTTC
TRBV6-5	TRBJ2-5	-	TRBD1	CASSPRTGTQETQYF	TGTGCCAGCAGTCCTCGGACAGGGACGCAAGAGACCCAGTACTTC
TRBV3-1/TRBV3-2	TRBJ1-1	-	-	CASRGGETEAFF	TGTGCCAGCCGTGGGGGGGAGACTGAAGCTTTCTTT
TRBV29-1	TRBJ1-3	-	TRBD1	CSGGRGDHLYF	TGCAGCGGCGGCAGGGGGGACCACCTATATTTT
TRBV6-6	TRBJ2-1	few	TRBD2	CASTLAGGYNEQFF	TGTGCCAGCACGTTAGCGGGGGGGTACAATGAGCAGTTCTTC
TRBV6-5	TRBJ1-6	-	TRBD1	CASSYSGQGYNSPLHF	TGTGCCAGCAGTTACTCTGGACAGGGTTACAATTCACCCCTCCACTTT
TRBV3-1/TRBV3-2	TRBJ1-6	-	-	CASSHLEAGKSPLHF	TGTGCCAGCAGTCATCTCGAGGCGGGGAAGTCACCCCTCCACTTT
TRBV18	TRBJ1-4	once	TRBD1	CASSPTLQGATNEKLFF	TGTGCCAGCTCACCAACGCTACAGGGGGCAACTAATGAAAAACTGTTTTTT
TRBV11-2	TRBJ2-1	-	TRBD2	CASSSQSGGSYNEQFF	TGTGCCAGCAGCTCACAGTCGGGGGGCTCCTACAATGAGCAGTTCTTC
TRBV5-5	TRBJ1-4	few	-	CASSLGPGASNEKLFF	TGTGCCAGCAGCTTGGGTCCAGGGGCTTCTAATGAAAAACTGTTTTTT
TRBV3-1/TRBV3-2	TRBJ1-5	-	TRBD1	CASSHGTGNQPQHF	TGTGCCAGCAGCCACGGGACAGGGAATCAGCCCCAGCATTTT
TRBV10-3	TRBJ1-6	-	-	CAISAQNNSPLHF	TGTGCCATCAGTGCACAGAATAATTCACCCCTCCACTTT
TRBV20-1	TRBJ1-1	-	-	CSARQQTEAFF	TGCAGTGCTAGGCAACAGACTGAAGCTTTCTTT
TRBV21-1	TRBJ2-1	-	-	CASSSRTSRVNEQFF	TGTGCCAGCAGCTCCCGGACTAGCCGGGTCAATGAGCAGTTCTTC
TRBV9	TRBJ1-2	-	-	CASSSAQGREEYGYTF	TGTGCCAGCAGCTCGGCCCAGGGCAGGGAGGAGTATGGCTACACCTTC
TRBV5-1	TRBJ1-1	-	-	CASSLAGGWDTEAFF	TGCGCCAGCAGCTTGGCCGGGGGATGGGACACTGAAGCTTTCTTT
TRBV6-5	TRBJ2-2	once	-	CASSYGDANTGELFF	TGTGCCAGCAGTTACGGAGACGCGAACACCGGGGAGCTGTTTTTT
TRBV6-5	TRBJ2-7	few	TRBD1	CASRNRGLVNEQYF	TGTGCCAGCAGAAACAGGGGCCTGGTGAACGAGCAGTACTTC
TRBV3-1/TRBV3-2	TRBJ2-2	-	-	CASSRRDIHSRELFF	TGTGCCAGCAGCCGCCGGGATATCCATTCCCGGGAGCTGTTTTTT
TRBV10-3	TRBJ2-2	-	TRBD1	CAISRMGQTSTGELFF	TGTGCCATCAGTCGAATGGGACAGACGAGCACCGGGGAGCTGTTTTTT
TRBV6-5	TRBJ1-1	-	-	CASSSPGGVITEAFF	TGTGCCAGCAGTAGTCCCGGCGGGGTAATCACTGAAGCTTTCTTT
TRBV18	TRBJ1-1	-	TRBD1	CASSLTQGKNTEAFF	TGTGCCAGCTCACTAACACAGGGGAAGAACACTGAAGCTTTCTTT
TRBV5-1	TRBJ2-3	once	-	CASSLREDTQYF	TGCGCCAGCAGCTTGAGAGAAGATACGCAGTATTTT
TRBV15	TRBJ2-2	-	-	CATSTTGTDGELFF	TGTGCCACCAGCACCACAGGGACGGACGGGGAGCTGTTTTTT
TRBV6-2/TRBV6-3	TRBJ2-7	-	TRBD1	CASSARTGRLYEQYF	TGTGCCAGCAGCGCCCGGACAGGTCGGCTCTACGAGCAGTACTTC
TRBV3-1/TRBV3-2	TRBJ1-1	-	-	CASSQTQGVGEAFF	TGTGCCAGCAGCCAAACCCAAGGAGTTGGTGAAGCTTTCTTT